A selection of T cell receptor beta chains follows, all from one sample in a study of T cell repertoires in cytomegalovirus infection. TCRdb redid the calling of the reads with MiXCR, one entry per CDR3 protein. The sample lists a few hundred thousand distinct CDR3 sequences, 8% to 9.5% occurring once. Sequenced: PBMCs. The receptors were gathered from a human donor in good health (CMV status not recorded). Some clones in this sample may be carry-over from other donors' samples. The CDR3 runs from the conserved cysteine through the conserved F or W. The D gene is left open where the match is weak. Only some rows state a clone size, as once, few, many or a class for expanded clones.

V,J,D,size,CDR3,DNA
TRBV7-6,TRBJ2-5,TRBD2,.,CASSLLSGGVRETQYF,TGTGCCAGCAGCTTATTGTCGGGAGGGGTCAGGGAGACCCAGTACTTC
TRBV9,TRBJ2-1,TRBD2,few,CASSVGASGRGEQFF,TGTGCCAGCAGCGTAGGGGCTAGCGGGAGGGGTGAGCAGTTCTTC
TRBV15,TRBJ2-6,.,once,CATSRALSGANVLTF,TGTGCCACCAGCAGAGCCTTGTCTGGGGCCAACGTCCTGACTTTC
TRBV12-3/TRBV12-4,TRBJ2-5,.,.,CASRRTSPGETQYF,TGTGCCAGCCGCAGGACATCCCCGGGGGAGACCCAGTACTTC
TRBV7-2,TRBJ2-4,TRBD2,many,CASSFSSGTYLAKNIQYF,TGTGCCAGCAGCTTTAGTAGCGGGACATACCTAGCCAAAAACATTCAGTACTTC
TRBV28,TRBJ2-1,.,few,CASSSHQGLFF,TGTGCCAGCAGTTCCCATCAAGGGCTGTTCTTC
TRBV5-1,TRBJ2-7,.,few,CASRGLTVPDHEQYF,TGCGCCAGCAGGGGGTTGACAGTTCCCGACCACGAGCAGTACTTC
TRBV7-2,TRBJ2-3,TRBD1,many,CASSFQTGVVTQYF,TGTGCCAGCAGCTTTCAAACAGGGGTGGTTACGCAGTATTTT
TRBV18,TRBJ2-6,.,few,CASSPRGGPISGANVLTF,TGTGCCAGCTCACCCCGAGGGGGACCCATCTCTGGGGCCAACGTCCTGACTTTC
TRBV7-4,TRBJ2-5,TRBD2,.,CASSPSGLDYDF,TGTGCCAGCAGCCCTTCCGGACTAGACTACGACTTC
TRBV6-5,TRBJ2-5,.,few,CASRSGGGATQYF,TGTGCCAGCAGATCCGGGGGTGGTGCGACCCAGTACTTC
TRBV12-3/TRBV12-4,TRBJ2-3,.,many,CASSSYGVSSGTDTQYF,TGTGCCAGCAGTTCCTATGGGGTGTCCAGTGGCACAGATACGCAGTATTTT
TRBV25-1,TRBJ2-3,.,few,CASSDTRRDTQYF,TGTGCCAGCAGTGATACACGGAGGGATACGCAGTATTTT
TRBV27,TRBJ1-5,.,few,CASSLRPHQPQHF,TGTGCCAGCAGTTTAAGGCCCCATCAGCCCCAGCATTTT
TRBV7-9,TRBJ2-1,.,many,CASSLGVHNEQFF,TGTGCCAGCAGCTTAGGAGTCCACAATGAGCAGTTCTTC
TRBV7-6,TRBJ2-7,.,many,CASSLAGAEQYF,TGTGCCAGCAGCTTAGCCGGAGCCGAGCAGTACTTC
TRBV11-2,TRBJ2-7,TRBD2,.,CASSSAGGKGSYEQYF,TGTGCCAGCAGTTCTGCGGGAGGAAAGGGATCCTACGAGCAGTACTTC
TRBV19,TRBJ2-1,TRBD1,many,CASSPDRGMDEQFF,TGTGCCAGTAGTCCGGACAGGGGGATGGATGAGCAGTTCTTC
TRBV20-1,TRBJ2-5,TRBD1,.,CSARDVQGHETQYF,TGCAGTGCTAGAGACGTACAGGGGCACGAGACCCAGTACTTC
TRBV19,TRBJ1-4,TRBD1,.,CASSIAKNRGREKLFF,TGTGCCAGTAGTATAGCCAAAAACAGGGGAAGAGAAAAACTGTTTTTT
TRBV6-5,TRBJ2-5,.,few,CASGGDRQETQYF,TGTGCCAGCGGGGGGGACAGGCAAGAGACCCAGTACTTC
TRBV12-3/TRBV12-4,TRBJ2-2,TRBD2,many,CASSLMGGGAIGELFF,TGTGCCAGCAGTTTAATGGGCGGGGGGGCGATCGGGGAGCTGTTTTTT
TRBV6-2/TRBV6-3,TRBJ2-1,.,.,CASGYEQFF,TGTGCCAGCGGCTATGAGCAGTTCTTC
TRBV19,TRBJ2-3,.,few,CASSWTVSDTQYF,TGTGCCAGTAGCTGGACAGTCTCAGATACGCAGTATTTT
TRBV29-1,TRBJ2-4,TRBD1,few,CSVEGPGGSLAKNIQYF,TGCAGCGTTGAAGGACCAGGGGGTTCACTAGCCAAAAACATTCAGTACTTC
TRBV5-1,TRBJ2-3,TRBD2,many,CASILGAGGRTDTQYF,TGCGCCAGCATCCTAGGAGCGGGAGGCCGCACAGATACGCAGTATTTT
TRBV15,TRBJ2-3,TRBD2,.,CATSRDLPGTSGGAGTDTQYF,TGTGCCACCAGCAGAGATCTCCCCGGGACTAGCGGAGGAGCCGGCACAGATACGCAGTATTTT
TRBV4-1,TRBJ2-3,.,.,CASSQDRYNGPARGDTQYF,TGTGCCAGCAGCCAAGATCGGTACAACGGGCCTGCCCGCGGAGATACGCAGTATTTT
TRBV7-2,TRBJ1-3,.,many,CASSFGGRNTIYF,TGTGCCAGCAGCTTTGGGGGCCGGAACACCATATATTTT
TRBV7-3,TRBJ2-1,TRBD1,many,CASSSDLTGNEQFF,TGTGCCAGCAGCTCCGATCTGACAGGGAATGAGCAGTTCTTC
TRBV7-2,TRBJ1-4,.,many,CASSPRRDSLITTNEKLFF,TGTGCCAGCAGCCCAAGACGAGACAGCTTGATTACAACTAATGAAAAACTGTTTTTT
TRBV7-6,TRBJ1-1,TRBD1,few,CASSKTGVKTEAFF,TGTGCCAGCAGCAAGACAGGGGTGAAGACTGAAGCTTTCTTT
TRBV7-2,TRBJ2-1,.,.,CASSKGGGGGGNNEQFF,TGTGCCAGCAGCAAAGGGGGGGGGGGGGGCGGGAACAATGAGCAGTTCTTC
TRBV7-2,TRBJ1-4,.,many,CASSFDLGTFVEKLFF,TGTGCCAGCAGCTTTGACCTCGGGACATTCGTTGAAAAACTGTTTTTT
TRBV20-1,TRBJ2-7,.,.,CSARGQGASGSYEQYF,TGCAGTGCTAGGGGCCAGGGGGCTAGCGGATCCTACGAGCAGTACTTC
TRBV2,TRBJ1-2,.,.,CASSEGPDYGYTF,TGTGCCAGCAGTGAGGGGCCTGACTATGGCTACACCTTC
TRBV7-2,TRBJ2-3,TRBD2,.,CASSQTRTSGSRDTQYF,TGTGCCAGCAGCCAAACCCGGACTAGCGGGAGTAGAGATACGCAGTATTTT
TRBV12-3/TRBV12-4,TRBJ1-1,TRBD1,many,CASSPNRGWETEAFF,TGTGCCAGCAGTCCAAACAGGGGCTGGGAGACTGAAGCTTTCTTT
TRBV6-6,TRBJ2-1,.,few,CASSPRSDGSNEQFF,TGTGCCAGCAGCCCAAGATCGGACGGGAGCAATGAGCAGTTCTTC
TRBV6-1,TRBJ2-1,.,.,CASSWTVNYNEQFF,TGTGCCAGCAGCTGGACAGTAAACTACAATGAGCAGTTCTTC
TRBV12-3/TRBV12-4,TRBJ1-5,.,many,CASSGGSGVGQPQHF,TGTGCCAGCAGTGGGGGCAGTGGGGTGGGCCAGCCCCAGCATTTT
TRBV6-2/TRBV6-3,TRBJ2-7,TRBD1,.,CASSYRDRASEQYF,TGTGCCAGCAGTTACCGGGACAGGGCCTCCGAGCAGTACTTC
TRBV7-2,TRBJ2-2,.,many,CASSLVSQGSNTGELFF,TGTGCCAGCAGCTTAGTATCCCAGGGTTCCAACACCGGGGAGCTGTTTTTT
TRBV14,TRBJ1-3,.,few,CASSPRGFLRNTIYF,TGTGCCAGCAGCCCACGGGGCTTCCTGCGGAACACCATATATTTT
TRBV19,TRBJ2-1,TRBD1,many,CASRRDRTYNEQFF,TGTGCCAGTAGACGGGACAGAACCTACAATGAGCAGTTCTTC
TRBV20-1,TRBJ2-1,TRBD2,.,CSQTSGSLNEQFF,TGCAGCCAGACTAGCGGGAGCTTGAATGAGCAGTTCTTC
TRBV24-1,TRBJ2-1,TRBD1,few,CATSDPGQSYNEQFF,TGTGCCACCAGTGACCCGGGACAGTCCTACAATGAGCAGTTCTTC
TRBV7-2,TRBJ2-5,TRBD1,many,CASRLTGPETQYF,TGTGCCAGCAGACTGACAGGGCCAGAGACCCAGTACTTC
TRBV2,TRBJ2-3,.,.,CASSEDGTRTDTQYF,TGTGCCAGCAGTGAGGACGGAACCCGCACAGATACGCAGTATTTT